Below are 19 T cell receptor beta chains sequenced from a single sample in a study of blood T cell repertoires in COVID-19. Sequencing used immunoSEQ multiplex PCR; TCRdb keeps in-frame clones, though not all of them. Among about 230,000 clones listed, roughly 85% were seen once. The sample was peripheral blood. The receptor source for this set is a man aged 35 to 55 with acute or convalescent COVID-19.

This clone came up once. The chain recombines TRBV7-9 with TRBJ1-4; TRBD1 agrees at 8 bases. Germline-derived CDR1 and CDR2 are SEHNR and FQNEAQ (reference sequence). After removal of 5 bases from V and 4 bases from J, the junction contained 3 bases not matched to a gene. The CDR3 is 14 amino acids. The CDR3 DNA sequence: TGTGCCAGCAGCCAGGGACAGGTTAATGAAAAACTGTTTTTT. Protein sequence: CASSQGQVNEKLFF.

CDR3 amino acids: CASSRQGYNSPLHF. CDR3 sequence (DNA): TGTGCCAGCAGCCGACAGGGTTACAATTCACCCCTCCACTTT. This chain joins TRBV27 and TRBJ1-6; the match to TRBD1 covers 7 bases. Trimming cost V 6 bases and J 7 bases; bases outside gene matches: 6. Germline V CDR1 and CDR2: MNHEY, SMNVEV (reference sequence). The CDR3 loop spans 14 amino acids.

In its sample, this clone was seen once. The V and J genes are TRBV7-9 and TRBJ1-1; D perhaps matches TRBD1 (6 bases). V dropped 7 bases and J dropped 5 bases, with 17 bases sitting between them. CDR1 and CDR2 (germline): SEHNR, FQNEAQ (reference sequence). There are 14 residues in the CDR3. The CDR3 reads CASNRLGGRTEAFF. DNA of the CDR3: TGTGCCAGCAACCGCCTGGGGGGGCGTACTGAAGCTTTCTTT.

This chain links TRBV2 with TRBJ1-4, with D uncertain. Trimming cost V 8 bases and J 0 bases, with 16 bases left between them. Germline V gene data show CDR1 as SNHLY and CDR2 as FYNNEI. The CDR3 extends over 16 amino acids. The CDR3 region has the DNA TGTGCCAGCCAAGAAGGAAGACGGGCAACTAATGAAAAACTGTTTTTT. Amino acids: CASQEGRRATNEKLFF.

This clone has only one observation. The V gene is TRBV29-1, the J gene TRBJ1-2, with a possible D match to TRBD1 (6 bases). The CDR3 has 13 amino acids. The V end lost 6 bases, the J end lost 7 bases, and 18 bases lay between the germline ends. The V gene's germline CDR1 is SQVTM and CDR2 ANQGSEA. CDR3 sequence: CSVGPDSSAGYTF. The DNA for the CDR3 is TGCAGCGTCGGTCCGGACAGTTCGGCTGGCTACACCTTC.

The chain recombines TRBV5-6 with TRBJ2-3; the match to TRBD2 covers 11 bases. With 2 bases clipped from V and 2 bases from J, the junction kept 4 bases outside the gene matches. CDR3 length: 16 amino acids. Germline V gives CDR1 SGHDT, CDR2 YYEEEE. Here the CDR3 DNA reads TGTGCCAGCAGCTTCCGACTAGCGGGGCCCACAGATACGCAGTATTTT. Amino acids: CASSFRLAGPTDTQYF.

This clone was recorded only once. The CDR3, as DNA: TGTGCCACCAGCAGGAGACAGGGGCTGACCGAGCCCCAGCATTTT. Its protein is CATSRRQGLTEPQHF. The V call is TRBV15, the J call TRBJ1-5; TRBD1 matches at 8 bases. This CDR3 has 15 amino acids. Trimming took 3 bases from V and 8 from J; bases not matched to a gene: 9. Germline CDR1 and CDR2: LNHNV and YYDKDF (reference sequence).

The rearrangement links TRBV6-2 or TRBV6-3 to TRBJ2-5; TRBD2 is a possible D gene (5 bases). The CDR3 spans 14 residues. V was cut by 6 bases and J by 1 base, with 12 bases left in between. The germline CDR1 and CDR2 sequences are MNHEY and SVGEGT. Here the CDR3 DNA reads TGTGCCAGCAGCCGAACTAGAGTCCAAGAGACCCAGTACTTC. It codes for CASSRTRVQETQYF.

This rearrangement joins TRBV5-6 to TRBJ1-2; D perhaps matches TRBD1 (6 bases). Germline CDR1 and CDR2: SGHDT and YYEEEE. CDR3 length: 14 amino acids. The germline V and J ends were trimmed by 5 bases and 1 base, with 12 bases remaining between them. The CDR3 DNA sequence: TGTGCCAGCAGTCCCCGGACAGATAACTATGGCTACACCTTC. Translation: CASSPRTDNYGYTF.

The chain is built from TRBV5-3 and TRBJ2-4; tentative D call: TRBD2 (5 bases). TRBV5-3 is flagged as an ORF with uncertain function. The CDR3 has 15 amino acids. Trimming took off 2 bases at V and 0 bases at J, with 9 bases between the two ends. The chain's CDR3 is CARSFGLLAKNIQYF. The CDR3 nucleotides are TGTGCCAGAAGCTTCGGACTGCTAGCCAAAAACATTCAGTACTTC.

The chain couples TRBV5-4 to TRBJ2-3; 10 bases line up with TRBD2. The germline CDR1 and CDR2 sequences are SGHNT and YYREEE (reference sequence). This CDR3 comprises 15 residues. Germline trimming cut 3 bases from V and 1 base from J; bases unmatched to any gene: 2. The CDR3 is CASSYGLAGTDTQYF. The CDR3 DNA sequence: TGTGCCAGCAGCTACGGACTAGCGGGCACAGATACGCAGTATTTT.

The CDR3 DNA sequence: TGTGCCAGCAGCGTAGCAGCGGGGGTGTCCTACAATGAGCAGTTCTTC. This encodes CASSVAAGVSYNEQFF. The chain combines TRBV9 with TRBJ2-1; 8 bases agree with TRBD2. V lost 0 bases to trimming and J lost 1 base; unmatched junction nucleotides: 3. The CDR3 has 16 residues. The germline gives CDR1 SGDLS, CDR2 YYNGEE.

V usage is TRBV19 and J usage is TRBJ1-1; D call uncertain. Germline lookup yields CDR1 LNHDA and CDR2 SQIVND (reference sequence). Trimming took off 2 bases at V and 0 bases at J, with 7 bases between the two ends. The CDR3 length is 14 residues. CDR3 sequence reads: CASSINSMNTEAFF. The CDR3 DNA reads as TGTGCCAGTAGTATAAACAGTATGAACACTGAAGCTTTCTTT.

The V and J genes are TRBV18 and TRBJ2-1; D gene ambiguous. This CDR3 comprises 14 residues. Trimming cost V 6 bases and J 0 bases, with 9 bases left between them. The germline V gene has CDR1 KGHSH and CDR2 LQKENI. The DNA for the CDR3 is TGTGCCAGCTCCGAACAGAGCTCCTACAATGAGCAGTTCTTC. It is translated as CASSEQSSYNEQFF.

The chain links TRBV3-1 (or the pseudogene TRBV3-2) to TRBJ2-4, with a possible D match to TRBD2 (6 bases). The CDR3 totals 15 residues. The V end was cut by 4 bases, the J end by 0 bases, with 10 bases between. Germline V gives CDR1 LGHDT, CDR2 YNNKEL (reference sequence). The CDR3 sequence is CASSPLGGAKNIQYF. The CDR3 DNA reads TGTGCCAGCAGCCCCCTCGGGGGAGCCAAAAACATTCAGTACTTC.

This chain connects TRBV19 to TRBJ2-1, with 12 bases matching TRBD2. The CDR3 loop spans 17 amino acids. Germline CDR1 is LNHDA and CDR2 is SQIVND (reference sequence). V shed 6 bases and J 7 bases; nucleotides not matched to a gene: 13. The CDR3 DNA reads as TGTGCCAGTAGCAAGGGACTAGCGGGTCCGGTGGTGAATGAGCAGTTCTTC. This sequence encodes CASSKGLAGPVVNEQFF.

Concerning this clone: Distinct nucleotide sequences in the sample also encode this CDR3. The CDR3 nucleotides are TGTGCCAGCTCACCAGGGGGCGCGGATCAGCCCCAGCATTTT. Protein sequence: CASSPGGADQPQHF. The chain employs TRBV18 and TRBJ1-5; possible D gene TRBD1, 6 bases. Germline V lookup: CDR1 KGHSH, CDR2 LQKENI. The V gene lost 2 bases and the J gene lost 5 bases, with 10 bases spanning the gap. CDR3 size: 14 residues.

The rearrangement links TRBV10-1 to TRBJ2-7; 9 bases fit TRBD1. V dropped 5 bases and J dropped 6; count of bases not matched to a gene: 11. CDR1 and CDR2 from the germline V gene are WNHNN and SYGVQD (reference sequence). The CDR3 is 15 residues long. CDR3 in DNA: TGCGCCAGCAGTAGGGACAGGGAAAGGTTCGGCGAGCAGTACTTC. This codes for CASSRDRERFGEQYF.

The V gene is TRBV3-1 (or the pseudogene TRBV3-2), the J gene TRBJ1-6; perhaps TRBD1 as D (6 bases). The CDR3 has 16 residues. Germline V gene lookup returns CDR1 LGHDT and CDR2 YNNKEL (reference sequence). V lost 3 bases, J lost 11 bases, and 20 bases lay in between. CDR3 DNA: TGTGCCAGCAGCCAGGGAATTCCCGGGACATCAACACCCCTCCACTTT. Protein product: CASSQGIPGTSTPLHF.